This TCR beta chain derives from a study of response to subunit inactivated influenza vaccine (dated by TCRdb to 2017 to 2018). Context from the whole study: The study used deep quantitative T cell receptor repertoire profiling to track responses to a trivalent subunit inactivated influenza vaccine. Points the paper makes about the study in general: It was suggested by the authors that each seasonal influenza vaccination may recruit only a limited number of new T cells.

To note about this clonotype: The specificity of this receptor is unknown. Per-nucleotide qualities are absent, and no much larger clonotype sits a single base away.

The germline V gene specifies SGHRS as CDR1 and YFSETQ as CDR2. V and J are truncated by 4 bases and 5 bases respectively, leaving an intervening sequence of 15 bases. Measured from the cysteine to the phenylalanine, the CDR3 is 14 residues long. The sequence is cut down to CDR3 DNA, 42 bases in frame from base 1. The library was generated by RT-PCR. The listed sequencing device is Illumina HiSeq 2500. TCRdb reprocessing: public reads trimmed at Q25 with fastp, clones called with MiXCR, in-frame beta chains kept. Identical CDR3 proteins give one entry, which carries the most common genes and DNA. Counted in this sample were almost 600,000 distinct CDR3 sequences; approximately 14% of them appeared once. The leading ten clones occupy 11% of the sample.

The source is a man aged 50 to 59 who received an inactivated influenza vaccine. Donor details come from another sample of the same person, matched by shared clones. Sequencing used PBMCs from blood, obtained roughly 12 days after vaccination. The chain employs TRBV5-1 and TRBJ2-5; the D gene is perhaps TRBD2, from 6 matching bases. Read as DNA, the sequence is TGCGCCAGCAGCCGAGGGTTGGAGGGGGAGACCCAGTACTTC. This sequence encodes CASSRGLEGETQYF.